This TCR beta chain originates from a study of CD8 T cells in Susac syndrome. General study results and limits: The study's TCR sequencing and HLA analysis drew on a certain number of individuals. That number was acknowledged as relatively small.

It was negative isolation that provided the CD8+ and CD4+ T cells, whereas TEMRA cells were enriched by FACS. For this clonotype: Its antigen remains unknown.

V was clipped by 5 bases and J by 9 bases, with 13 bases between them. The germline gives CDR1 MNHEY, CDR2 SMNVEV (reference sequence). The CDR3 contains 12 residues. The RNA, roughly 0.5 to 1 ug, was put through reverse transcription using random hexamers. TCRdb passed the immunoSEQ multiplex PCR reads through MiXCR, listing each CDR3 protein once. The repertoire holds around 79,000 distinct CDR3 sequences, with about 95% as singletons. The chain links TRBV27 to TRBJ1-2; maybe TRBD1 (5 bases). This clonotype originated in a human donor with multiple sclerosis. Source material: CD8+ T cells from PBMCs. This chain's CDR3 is CASSPDKYRYTF. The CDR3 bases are TGTGCCAGCAGTCCGGACAAGTACCGCTACACCTTC.